A selection of T cell receptor beta chains follows, all from one sample in a study of T cells in Graves' hyperthyroidism and ophthalmopathy. TCRdb fed the multiplex PCR reads into MiXCR, producing one record per CDR3 protein. The sample consists of roughly 700,000 distinct CDR3 sequences, roughly a third of them appearing once. Sequenced input: blood. These receptors were collected from a woman aged 40 to 55 with Graves' hyperthyroidism. Both conserved end residues are part of each CDR3. Each record gives: V gene, J gene, clone size, D gene, CDR3 DNA, CDR3 protein. D genes are given only for firm matches. A clone size is listed for some rows: how often the clone was seen (once, few, many), or a class if it is expanded.

TRBV7-9	TRBJ2-6	-	TRBD1	TGTGCCAGCAGCTTATACCCCAGGACAGGGGGCAACGTCCTGACTTTC	CASSLYPRTGGNVLTF
TRBV20-1	TRBJ1-4	-	TRBD1	TGCAGTGCTAGAGTGAGGGGGCGCGCAGGGGGAAATGAAAAACTGTTTTTT	CSARVRGRAGGNEKLFF
TRBV7-9	TRBJ2-7	-	-	TGTGCCAGCAGCTTAACGGCGCACGGGTTCGAGCAGTACTTC	CASSLTAHGFEQYF
TRBV6-5	TRBJ2-7	few	-	TGTGCCAGCAGTTACCGGCGGCTCGCCTCCTACGAGCAGTACTTC	CASSYRRLASYEQYF
TRBV12-3/TRBV12-4	TRBJ1-6	many	TRBD1	TGTGCCAGCAGCCTGACAGGGAGTGAGGCACCCCTCCACTTT	CASSLTGSEAPLHF
TRBV7-9	TRBJ1-2	many	TRBD1	TGTGCCAGCAGCTTCGGACAGGATGGCTACACCTTC	CASSFGQDGYTF
TRBV12-3/TRBV12-4	TRBJ1-2	once	-	TGTGCCAGCAGCCAAGACCCGGGTTGGGTCGGAGGCTACACCTTC	CASSQDPGWVGGYTF
TRBV28	TRBJ2-7	many	-	TGTGCCAGCAGTTGGCGGGAATACGAGCAGTACTTC	CASSWREYEQYF
TRBV19	TRBJ1-3	few	-	TGTGCCAGTAGTAAGAATGGAAACACCATATATTTT	CASSKNGNTIYF
TRBV7-2	TRBJ2-7	-	-	TGTGCCAGCAGCTTAGTGGGTTGGGACACAGACGAGCAGTACTTC	CASSLVGWDTDEQYF
TRBV29-1	TRBJ1-1	many	-	TGCAGCGTTGAAGGCAGGGACGGCCGAGCGAACACTGAAGCTTTCTTT	CSVEGRDGRANTEAFF
TRBV7-2	TRBJ2-3	-	-	TGTGCCAGCAGCTTAGATCGGGTGGATACGCAGTATTTT	CASSLDRVDTQYF
TRBV2	TRBJ2-7	-	-	TGTGCCAGCAGTTCGAGTCGTCAAGCTCTCGAGCAGTACTTC	CASSSSRQALEQYF
TRBV29-1	TRBJ2-7	-	TRBD2	TGCAGCTTAGGGAGGGACGGATCCATGAGCGAGCAGTACTTC	CSLGRDGSMSEQYF
TRBV4-1	TRBJ2-7	few	-	TGTGCCAGCAGCTCCCCCTGGGCCCCGAGAGGCTCCTACGAGCAGTACTTC	CASSSPWAPRGSYEQYF
TRBV12-5	TRBJ1-1	many	-	TGTGCTAGTGGTTTGGGACACCAGAACACTGAAGCTTTCTTT	CASGLGHQNTEAFF
TRBV6-2/TRBV6-3	TRBJ1-4	few	-	TGTGCCAGCAGTTATTGGGGCGCAACGGGTGAAAAACTGTTTTTT	CASSYWGATGEKLFF
TRBV12-3/TRBV12-4	TRBJ2-7	-	TRBD1	TGTGCCAGCAGTCTCGGGACAGGGGGGATCTACGAGCAGTACTTC	CASSLGTGGIYEQYF
TRBV29-1	TRBJ1-1	-	-	TGCAGCTTAGGGGGAGACACTGAAGCTTTCTTT	CSLGGDTEAFF
TRBV11-2	TRBJ1-4	-	TRBD1	TGTGCCAGCAGGGGACAGGGTCTCGAAAAACTGTTTTTT	CASRGQGLEKLFF
TRBV24-1	TRBJ2-2	many	-	TGTGCCACCAGTGATCAGACTAGTATGGTCACCGGGGAGCTGTTTTTT	CATSDQTSMVTGELFF
TRBV7-2	TRBJ1-4	-	TRBD1	TGTGCCAGCAGCTTTGCGGGGACAGTGAATGAAAAACTGTTTTTT	CASSFAGTVNEKLFF
TRBV7-8	TRBJ2-2	-	-	TGTGCCAGCGGCAAACAAGAAAAGGGACCTTCCGGGGAGCTGTTCTTT	CASGKQEKGPSGELFF
TRBV5-6	TRBJ1-1	-	TRBD1	TGTGCCAGCAGCTTGGAATTCGGGACAGTTTCGTTAGCTTTCTTT	CASSLEFGTVSLAFF
TRBV7-8	TRBJ2-2	many	-	TGTGCCAGCAGCCCAGACTCTGCCGGGGAGCTGTTTTTT	CASSPDSAGELFF
TRBV2	TRBJ1-2	-	TRBD1	TGTGCCAGGGGACAGGGGTACTATGGCTACACCTTC	CARGQGYYGYTF
TRBV6-5	TRBJ2-5	-	-	TGTGCCAGCAGCCCTGGGTGGGGCGCTCAAGAGACCCAGTACTTC	CASSPGWGAQETQYF
TRBV12-3/TRBV12-4	TRBJ2-2	few	-	TGTGCCAGCAGTTCCCGTGGGGGTAACACCGGGGAGCTGTTTTTT	CASSSRGGNTGELFF
TRBV24-1	TRBJ2-4	-	TRBD2	TGTGCCACGTCGTCGGGGGACTACATAGCCAAAAACATTCAGTACTTC	CATSSGDYIAKNIQYF
TRBV7-2	TRBJ2-7	many	-	TGTGCCAGCAGCTCAACACTGGCGCACGAGCAGTACTTC	CASSSTLAHEQYF
TRBV29-1	TRBJ2-1	-	-	TGCAGCGTTGACAGGGGAAGGGACAATGAGCAGTTCTTC	CSVDRGRDNEQFF
TRBV7-9	TRBJ2-5	many	-	TGTGCCAGCAGCTTTCCGCACGGAGGGCTTGAGACCCAGTACTTC	CASSFPHGGLETQYF
TRBV20-1	TRBJ2-3	few	TRBD2	TGCAGTGCTGGTCTAGCGGGAGTGACAGATACGCAGTATTTT	CSAGLAGVTDTQYF
TRBV15	TRBJ2-5	-	TRBD1	TGTGCCACCAGCAGAGTTGGGACAGGACAAGAGACCCAGTACTTC	CATSRVGTGQETQYF
TRBV20-1	TRBJ1-1	few	-	TGCAGTGCTAGAGATAGCCAGGGCCGTCCTGAAGCTTTCTTT	CSARDSQGRPEAFF
TRBV5-4	TRBJ1-2	many	TRBD1	TGTGCCAGCAGCTTGGATTTGGGACAGGGCTTGAATGGCTACACCTTC	CASSLDLGQGLNGYTF
TRBV10-3	TRBJ2-3	-	TRBD2	TGTGCCATCAGAGTTTCTAGCGGGAGTATCGATACGCAGTATTTT	CAIRVSSGSIDTQYF